Listed below are T cell receptor beta chains from one sample, sequenced in a study of shared clonotypes between healthy human individuals. Here immunoSEQ multiplex PCR was the method, and the copy in TCRdb shows in-frame clones only, minus some. The data hold 490,000 or so clones, with around 80% observed a single time. Material: PBMCs. Receptor source: a woman between 40 and 50 years old in good health. Some clones in this sample may be carry-over from other donors' samples. CDR3s include the opening cysteine and the closing phenylalanine or tryptophan. A D gene is named only where the DNA matches it firmly. Where a row states a size, it is once, few, many or the class of an expanded clone; other rows omit it.

TRBD2 | . | TRBJ2-5 | TRBV5-4 | TGTGCCAGCAGCTCCAGACGGGAGGGAGAGACCCAGTACTTC | CASSSRREGETQYF
. | . | TRBJ2-3 | TRBV5-5 | TGTGCCAGCAGCTTGGAGCTGAGGGGCACAGATACGCAGTATTTT | CASSLELRGTDTQYF
. | medium-sized | TRBJ1-2 | TRBV28 | . | CASSNSVGEGTF
. | . | TRBJ1-1 | TRBV5-1 | TGCGCCAGCAGCTTGCTCAGGGGGAACACTGAAGCTTTCTTT | CASSLLRGNTEAFF
TRBD2 | . | TRBJ2-1 | TRBV19 | TGTGCCAGTAGTATAGCTAGCGGGCCCCTCGATGAGCAGTTCTTC | CASSIASGPLDEQFF
. | . | TRBJ2-1 | TRBV28 | TGTGCCAGCAGGACAAGTGGGGGAATGGTCGTCAATGAGCAGTTCTTC | CASRTSGGMVVNEQFF
TRBD2 | . | TRBJ2-7 | TRBV28 | TGTGCCAGCAGCCCCCCTAGCGGGAGCTCCTACGAGCAGTACTTC | CASSPPSGSSYEQYF
. | . | TRBJ2-3 | TRBV28 | TGTGCCAGCAGATCCGCCTTTAGATTGGCAGCAGATACGCAGTATTTT | CASRSAFRLAADTQYF
TRBD1 | . | TRBJ2-1 | TRBV12-5 | TGTGCTAGTGGCTTGGGGACAGCCCTCTACAATGAGCAGTTCTTC | CASGLGTALYNEQFF
. | . | TRBJ1-5 | TRBV7-8 | TGTGCCAGCAGCTTATCGACCCGCTCGACTCAGCCCCAGCATTTT | CASSLSTRSTQPQHF
. | . | TRBJ2-3 | TRBV30 | TGTGCCTGGAGTGTACAAGCGGGTTTAGATACGCAGTATTTT | CAWSVQAGLDTQYF
TRBD1 | . | TRBJ1-2 | TRBV5-1 | TGCGCCAGCAGCGGGCTGACAGGGGCCGATGGCTACACCTTC | CASSGLTGADGYTF
TRBD2 | . | TRBJ2-3 | TRBV5-1 | TGCGCCAGCAGCACTCGACTAGCGGGAGTCACAGATACGCAGTATTTT | CASSTRLAGVTDTQYF
. | . | TRBJ2-7 | TRBV6-6 | TGTGCCAGCAGTGGTAGGGGCTACTACGAGCAGTACTTC | CASSGRGYYEQYF
. | few | TRBJ1-1 | TRBV11-2 | TGTGCCAGCAGCTTAGAGGGCAGGGGGAACACTGAAGCTTTCTTT | CASSLEGRGNTEAFF
TRBD2 | few | TRBJ2-5 | TRBV5-4 | TGTGCCAGCAGCTCGGGAGGACTAGCGGGAACGGGGGAGACCCAGTACTTC | CASSSGGLAGTGETQYF
. | . | TRBJ2-7 | TRBV7-8 | TGTGCCAGCAGCTTAGTCTCGGCTTACGAGCAGTACTTC | CASSLVSAYEQYF
. | . | TRBJ1-5 | TRBV19 | TGTGCCAGTAGAAAACCGGGTTTAGGGAATACTCAGCATTTT | CASRKPGLGNTQHF
TRBD2 | . | TRBJ2-7 | TRBV7-9 | TGTGCCAGCAGCCCGCGGGAGTCCTACGAGCAGTACTTC | CASSPRESYEQYF
. | . | TRBJ2-1 | TRBV18 | TGTGCCAGCTCCCGGAACCGGGACTCCCCTTACAATGAGCAGTTCTTC | CASSRNRDSPYNEQFF
TRBD2 | . | TRBJ2-1 | TRBV7-7 | TGTGCTAGCAGCACTACGACTAGCGCGGCGGTGAGTGAGCAGTTCTTC | CASSTTTSAAVSEQFF
TRBD1 | . | TRBJ2-2 | TRBV5-1 | TGCGCCAGCAGCCTGGGGACAGGGAACACCGGGGAGCTGTTTTTT | CASSLGTGNTGELFF
. | . | TRBJ2-3 | TRBV15 | TGTGCCACCAGCCGGGACGGTCGAATCACAGATACGCAGTATTTT | CATSRDGRITDTQYF
. | . | TRBJ2-6 | TRBV10-2 | TGCGCCAGCACCCCTAGTTGGGGCTCTGGGGCCAACGTCCTGACTTTC | CASTPSWGSGANVLTF
. | once | TRBJ1-4 | TRBV5-1 | TGCGCCAGCAGCCCGCTACCGGGTCTCCAGGGAGAAAAACTGTTTTTT | CASSPLPGLQGEKLFF
TRBD1 | . | TRBJ2-7 | TRBV10-3 | TGTGCCATCAGCCCGGGACAGGCCTACGAGCAGTACTTC | CAISPGQAYEQYF
. | . | TRBJ1-5 | TRBV10-3 | TGTGCCATCAGTGAGGATTATAGCAATCAGCCCCAGCATTTT | CAISEDYSNQPQHF
. | once | TRBJ2-2 | TRBV6-1 | TGTGCCAGCAGTGTTACATCTCAAGGCACCGGGGAGCTGTTTTTT | CASSVTSQGTGELFF
TRBD2 | . | TRBJ2-7 | TRBV6-1 | TGTGCCAGCAGTGATCCGGGACTAGCGAGCGGCTCCTACGAGCAGTACTTC | CASSDPGLASGSYEQYF
. | . | TRBJ2-2 | TRBV7-3 | TGTGCCAGCAGCTTAGGATCACCAGGGGCCACCGGGGAGCTGTTTTTT | CASSLGSPGATGELFF
TRBD2 | . | TRBJ2-1 | TRBV27 | TGTGCCAGCAGTTACCTGACTAGCTCGGGCGAGCAGTTCTTC | CASSYLTSSGEQFF
TRBD1 | . | TRBJ2-7 | TRBV6-6 | TGTGCCACCTCCCTGGCGGGACAGGGCTACGAGCAGTACTTC | CATSLAGQGYEQYF
. | . | TRBJ2-7 | TRBV5-1 | TGCGCCAGCAGCGCCACTTTGACAGGCCCAGCCTACGAGCAGTACTTC | CASSATLTGPAYEQYF
TRBD1 | many | TRBJ2-4 | TRBV30 | TGTGCCTCCGACAGGGGGACGTCGGAAAACATTCAGTACTTC | CASDRGTSENIQYF
. | . | TRBJ2-1 | TRBV12-5 | TGTGCTAGTGGTTTGGTAACAGGGAGGTACAATGAGCAGTTCTTC | CASGLVTGRYNEQFF
TRBD2 | . | TRBJ2-7 | TRBV7-7 | TGTGCTAGCAGCCCCTTGAGCGGGAGTGGGTCCTACGAGCAGTACTTC | CASSPLSGSGSYEQYF